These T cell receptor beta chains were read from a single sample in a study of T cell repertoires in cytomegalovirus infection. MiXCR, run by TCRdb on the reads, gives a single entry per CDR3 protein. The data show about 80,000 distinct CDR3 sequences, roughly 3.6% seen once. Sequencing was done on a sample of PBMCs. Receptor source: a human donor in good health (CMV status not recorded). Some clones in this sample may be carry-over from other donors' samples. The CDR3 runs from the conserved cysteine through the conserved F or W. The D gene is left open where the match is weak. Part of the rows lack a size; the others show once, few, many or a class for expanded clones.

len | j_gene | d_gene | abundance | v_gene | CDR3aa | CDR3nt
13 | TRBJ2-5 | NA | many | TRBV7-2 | CASSLELFETQYF | TGTGCCAGCAGCTTAGAGTTATTTGAGACCCAGTACTTC
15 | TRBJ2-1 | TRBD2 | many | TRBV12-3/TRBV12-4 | CASTQTSGGWNEQFF | TGTGCCAGCACCCAGACTAGCGGGGGGTGGAATGAGCAGTTCTTC
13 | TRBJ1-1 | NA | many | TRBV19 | CASSISMNTEAFF | TGTGCCAGTAGTATATCCATGAACACTGAAGCTTTCTTT
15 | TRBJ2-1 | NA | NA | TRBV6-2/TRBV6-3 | CASTSDSSSYNEQFF | TGTGCCAGCACCTCGGACAGCAGCTCCTACAATGAGCAGTTCTTC
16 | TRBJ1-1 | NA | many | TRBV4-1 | CASSQEQTRTNTEAFF | TGCGCCAGCAGCCAAGAACAGACACGGACGAACACTGAAGCTTTCTTT
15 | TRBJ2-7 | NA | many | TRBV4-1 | CASSLEVELTYEQYF | TGCGCCAGCAGCCTGGAAGTTGAGCTTACCTACGAGCAGTACTTC
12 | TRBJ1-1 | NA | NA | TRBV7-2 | CASSGRSSEAFF | TGTGCCAGCAGTGGTAGGAGCTCTGAAGCTTTCTTT
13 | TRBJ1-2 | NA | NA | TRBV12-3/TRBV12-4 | CASSFRGVDAYTF | TGTGCCAGCAGTTTTCGTGGGGTAGATGCATACACCTTC
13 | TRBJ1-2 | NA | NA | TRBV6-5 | CASRIGLDGGYTF | TGTGCCAGCAGGATAGGACTTGATGGTGGCTACACCTTC
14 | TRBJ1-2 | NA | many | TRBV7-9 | CASSSQGTNYGYTF | TGTGCCAGCAGTTCTCAGGGAACTAACTATGGCTACACCTTC
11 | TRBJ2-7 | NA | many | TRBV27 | CASSSSYEQYF | TGTGCCAGCAGTTCCTCCTACGAGCAGTACTTC
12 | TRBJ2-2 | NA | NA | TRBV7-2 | CASSPDSGELFF | TGTGCCAGCAGCCCGGACAGCGGGGAGCTGTTTTTT
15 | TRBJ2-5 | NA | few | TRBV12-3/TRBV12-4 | CASSLNTGFGGTQYF | TGTGCCAGCAGTTTAAATACAGGGTTTGGGGGGACCCAGTACTTC
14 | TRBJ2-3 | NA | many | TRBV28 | CASRVTGSTDTQYF | TGTGCCAGCAGAGTTACAGGGTCCACAGATACGCAGTATTTT